This TCR beta chain was recorded in a study of cytomegalovirus exposure and HLA in healthy donors. Study-level findings and limits: It was confirmed in vitro that a few of the CMV-associated chains were specific for CMV antigens. Cytomegalovirus-associated status was assigned to 150 to 200 TCR beta chains.

For this clone: As yet, its antigen is unknown.

The V and J ends lost 1 base and 2 bases respectively, with 14 bases between them. This CDR3 is built from 17 residues. Germline V gene lookup returns CDR1 SGHVT and CDR2 SQSDAQ. TCRdb keeps only in-frame clones here, not all; method: immunoSEQ multiplex PCR. The sample gives 130,000 to 150,000 clones, 88% of which show up once; approximately 7.5% is in the top ten. Donors came from a validation cohort of about 110 subjects, distinct from the first 666-subject cohort. This receptor was identified in a young woman in good health and CMV-seropositive. The chain recombines TRBV7-4 with TRBJ2-2, with D possibly matching TRBD2 (6 bases). Sample: PBMCs. The CDR3 DNA sequence: TGTGCCAGCAGCTTAGTTAGGTGGGACTCCAACACCGGGGAGCTGTTTTTT. This encodes CASSLVRWDSNTGELFF.